This T cell receptor (beta chain) derives from a study of T cell responses to AZD1222 COVID-19 vaccine. General observations from the study: In the spike-specific TCR repertoire, nearly half reportedly target unmutated variant regions. Most donors were white British, females outnumbered males, and clonal diversity was possibly underestimated. Repertoire sampling occurred only after the peak T cell response.

The repertoire was sequenced with immunoSEQ multiplex PCR; TCRdb's copy has only in-frame clones and lacks some. The table records under 150,000 clones, about 91% of them present only once. The CDR3 is made up of 15 amino acids. After removal of 4 bases from V and 2 bases from J, the junction contained 6 bases not matched to a gene. The germline V gene encodes CDR1 MNHNY and CDR2 SVGAGI (reference sequence). In regard to this clone: The target antigen is unknown.

This chain uses TRBV6-6 with TRBJ1-2, with 8 bases fitting TRBD1. The material was peripheral blood, obtained 28 days after the second AZD1222 dose. The sequence was collected from an adult who received the AZD1222 COVID-19 vaccine. The chain's CDR3 is CASSSPRDRNYGYTF. CDR3 bases: TGTGCCAGCAGTTCCCCCCGGGACAGGAACTATGGCTACACCTTC.